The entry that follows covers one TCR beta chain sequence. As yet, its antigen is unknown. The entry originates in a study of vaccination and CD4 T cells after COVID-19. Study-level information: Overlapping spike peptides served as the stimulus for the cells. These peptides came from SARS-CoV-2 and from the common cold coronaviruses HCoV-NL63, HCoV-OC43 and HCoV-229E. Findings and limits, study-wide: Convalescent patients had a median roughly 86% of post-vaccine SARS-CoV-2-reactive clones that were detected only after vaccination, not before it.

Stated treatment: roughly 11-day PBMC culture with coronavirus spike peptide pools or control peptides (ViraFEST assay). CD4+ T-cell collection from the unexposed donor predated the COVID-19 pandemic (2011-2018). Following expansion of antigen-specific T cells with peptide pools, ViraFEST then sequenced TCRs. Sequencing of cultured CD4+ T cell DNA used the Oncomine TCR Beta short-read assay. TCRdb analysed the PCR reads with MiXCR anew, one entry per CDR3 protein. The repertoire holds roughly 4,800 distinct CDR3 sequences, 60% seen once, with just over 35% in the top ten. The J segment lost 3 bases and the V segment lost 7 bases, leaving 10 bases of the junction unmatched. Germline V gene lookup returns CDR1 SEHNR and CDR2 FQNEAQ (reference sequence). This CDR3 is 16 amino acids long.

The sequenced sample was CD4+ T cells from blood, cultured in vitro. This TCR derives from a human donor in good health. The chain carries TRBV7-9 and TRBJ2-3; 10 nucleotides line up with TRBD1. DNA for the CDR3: TGTGCCAGCATCACCGGGACAGGGGATAGAACAGATACGCAGTATTTT. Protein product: CASITGTGDRTDTQYF.